The clone carrying this TCR beta chain was counted ten times or more. What it binds is not known. With a duration under 3 months, ophthalmopathy in the donors showed moderate-to-severe activity, CAS ≥3 and NOSPECS ≥4. TCR beta CDR3 regions were amplified from RNA transcripts. Scientists carried out first-round RT-PCR using HTBI primers and then a second-round multiplex PCR. A single record per CDR3 protein comes from TCRdb applying MiXCR to the multiplex PCR reads. The sample has hundreds of thousands of distinct CDR3 sequences, over 40% seen once. The data derive from a study of Graves' ophthalmopathy and Graves' hyperthyroidism. Study observations and caveats: The model's prediction of ophthalmopathy progression had approximately 71% sensitivity and around 78% specificity.

The sequenced sample consisted of peripheral blood. The TCR sequence derives from an adult man with Graves' ophthalmopathy.

The CDR3 nucleotides are TGTGCCAGCAGTTCGACAGGCCTTACCATAAGTCAACTGTTTTTT. This encodes CASSSTGLTISQLFF. J is TRBJ1-4 and V is TRBV2; a possible D gene is TRBD1 (6 bases). The CDR3 loop spans 15 amino acids. The germline V gene has CDR1 SNHLY and CDR2 FYNNEI. The ends were cut back, 5 bases at V and 12 bases at J, with 22 bases in the middle.